These T cell receptor beta chains were read from a single sample in a study of shared clonotypes between healthy human individuals. The assay was immunoSEQ multiplex PCR, and TCRdb's table has in-frame clones only and misses some. The sample has about 1.1 million clones, 77% seen once. Sequencing was done on a sample of memory CD4+ T cells from PBMCs. The receptors here all came from a man aged 18 to 29 in good health. Some clones in this sample may be carry-over from other donors' samples. Each CDR3 is given with its conserved first and last residue. The D gene is left open where the match is weak.

D gene	V gene	J gene	CDR3 protein
TRBD2	TRBV28	TRBJ2-3	CASSPVRAAGETDTQYF
NA	TRBV19	TRBJ1-4	CASSIEGWDGPTNEKLFF
NA	TRBV11-1	TRBJ2-6	CASTRLPGLSSGANVLTF
TRBD2	TRBV27	TRBJ2-1	CASKPGLAGVEQFF
NA	TRBV5-1	TRBJ2-7	CASRRTGTRYEQYF
TRBD2	TRBV5-1	TRBJ2-1	CASSSPTSGTWKPNEQFF
NA	TRBV18	TRBJ2-7	CASSPQGTGTEQYF
TRBD1	TRBV7-9	TRBJ2-2	CASSRTGETGELFF
NA	TRBV5-5	TRBJ2-3	CASSLGLEDTQYF
NA	TRBV19	TRBJ2-5	CASSRQGGETQYF